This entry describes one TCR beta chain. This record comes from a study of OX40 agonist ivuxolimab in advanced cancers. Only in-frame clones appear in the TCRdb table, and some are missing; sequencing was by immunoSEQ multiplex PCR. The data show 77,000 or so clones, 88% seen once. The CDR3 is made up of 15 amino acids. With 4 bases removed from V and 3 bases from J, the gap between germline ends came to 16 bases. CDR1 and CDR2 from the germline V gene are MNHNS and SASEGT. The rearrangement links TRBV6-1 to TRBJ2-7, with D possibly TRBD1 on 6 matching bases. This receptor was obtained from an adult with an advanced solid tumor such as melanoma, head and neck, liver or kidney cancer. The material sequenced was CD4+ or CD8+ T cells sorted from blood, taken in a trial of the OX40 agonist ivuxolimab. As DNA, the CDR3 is TGTGCCAGCAGTGCTGCAGGGGCGGGTGACTACGAGCAGTACTTC. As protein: CASSAAGAGDYEQYF.